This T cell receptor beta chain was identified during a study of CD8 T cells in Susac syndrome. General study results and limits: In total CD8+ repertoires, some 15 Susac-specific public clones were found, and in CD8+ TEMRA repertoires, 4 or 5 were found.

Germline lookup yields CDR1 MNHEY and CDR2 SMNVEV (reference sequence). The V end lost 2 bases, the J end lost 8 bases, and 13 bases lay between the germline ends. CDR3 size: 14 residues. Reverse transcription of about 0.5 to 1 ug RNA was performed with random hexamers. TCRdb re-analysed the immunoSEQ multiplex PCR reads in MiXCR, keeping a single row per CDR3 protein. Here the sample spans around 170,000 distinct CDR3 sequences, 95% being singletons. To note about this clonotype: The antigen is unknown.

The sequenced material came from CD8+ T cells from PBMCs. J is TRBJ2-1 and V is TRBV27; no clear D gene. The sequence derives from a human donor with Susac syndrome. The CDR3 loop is CASSLMVGSDEQFF. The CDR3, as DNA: TGTGCCAGCAGTTTAATGGTGGGAAGCGATGAGCAGTTCTTC.